The next 26 T cell receptor beta chains were all read from a single sample in a study of blood T cell repertoires in COVID-19. Measured with immunoSEQ multiplex PCR; TCRdb has only the in-frame clones, and not every one. The sample has about 160,000 clones, roughly 84% seen once. Sample: peripheral blood. The source is a man between 65 and 80 years old with acute or convalescent COVID-19.

This chain uses TRBV11-3 with TRBJ2-5; the match to TRBD1 covers 10 bases. CDR1 is SGHNT, CDR2 YENEEA, per germline. After removal of 1 base from V and 5 bases from J, the junction contained 4 bases not matched to a gene. This CDR3 region has 15 residues. The CDR3 sequence: CASSLGTGGLETQYF. CDR3 bases: TGTGCCAGCAGCTTAGGGACAGGGGGTCTCGAGACCCAGTACTTC. The full variable domain, rest sourced from reference TRBV11-3 and TRBJ2-5, is EAGVVQSPRYKIIEKKQPVAFWCNPISGHNTLYWYLQNLGQGPELLIRYENEEAVDDSQLPKDRFSAERLKGVDSTLKIQPAELGDSAVYLCASSLGTGGLETQYFGPGTRLLVL.

This clone was observed a single time. The chain has TRBV11-2 and TRBJ1-2; D unclear. V shed 4 bases and J shed 0 bases, with 12 bases lying between them. Germline V gene data show CDR1 as SGHAT and CDR2 as FQNNGV. The CDR3 length is 15 residues. The DNA for the CDR3 is TGTGCCAGCAGCTGGAGCCCACCCGCTAACTATGGCTACACCTTC. Translated: CASSWSPPANYGYTF.

Concerning this clone itself: Other DNA sequences in the sample encode the same CDR3. The chain employs TRBV19 and TRBJ2-5; 8 positions match TRBD1. The V and J ends lost 4 bases and 3 bases, in that order; junction bases with no gene match: 1. The CDR3 has 13 residues. The V gene's germline CDR1 is LNHDA and CDR2 SQIVND (reference sequence). This CDR3 is CASSKDREETQYF. CDR3 in DNA: TGTGCCAGTAGTAAGGACAGGGAAGAGACCCAGTACTTC.

V and J are TRBV5-1 and TRBJ2-2, with D maybe TRBD1 (5 bases). The CDR3 runs to 13 residues. Germline V gene data show CDR1 as SGHRS and CDR2 as YFSETQ. Between the trimmed V and J ends, which lost 2 bases and 6 bases, there was a span of 8 bases. The CDR3 loop is CASSLQVAGELFF. The CDR3 DNA is TGCGCCAGCAGCTTACAGGTCGCCGGGGAGCTGTTTTTT. The variable domain in full, with the rest retrieved from reference TRBV5-1 and TRBJ2-2, is KAGVTQTPRYLIKTRGQQVTLSCSPISGHRSVSWYQQTPGQGLQFLFEYFSETQRNKGNFPGRFSGRQFSNSRSEMNVSTLELGDSALYLCASSLQVAGELFFGEGSRLTVL.

V gene TRBV7-8 combines with J gene TRBJ1-2; 8 bases line up with TRBD1. Germline V gene lookup returns CDR1 SGHVS and CDR2 FQNEAQ. V lost 3 bases, J lost 8 bases, and 5 bases stayed unmatched. The CDR3 is 13 amino acids. The CDR3 spells CASSLRQGLGYTF. The CDR3 DNA reads as TGTGCCAGCAGCTTGCGACAGGGGCTCGGCTACACCTTC.

This rearrangement joins TRBV2 to TRBJ1-6; 7 nucleotides match TRBD1. Trimming took 8 bases from V and 1 from J; bases not matched to a gene: 2. This CDR3 has 14 residues. Germline V gene lookup returns CDR1 SNHLY and CDR2 FYNNEI. CDR3 in DNA: TGTGCCAGCCAGGGGGAGTCCTATAATTCACCCCTCCACTTT. Translating it yields CASQGESYNSPLHF.

The chain's CDR3 is CASSFSSGRGEQFF. The CDR3 region has the DNA TGTGCCAGCAGTTTCTCTAGCGGGAGAGGTGAGCAGTTCTTC. This chain uses TRBV28 with TRBJ2-1, with 10 bases lining up with TRBD2. This CDR3 has 14 amino acids. Germline CDR1 MDHEN, CDR2 SYDVKM. J gave up 9 bases and V 3 bases, and 5 bases lay outside the gene matches.

CDR3 amino acids: CASSLSRQGGEQFF. CDR3 DNA sequence: TGTGCCAGCAGTTTATCGAGACAGGGCGGCGAGCAGTTCTTC. The J gene is TRBJ2-1, the V gene TRBV27; 7 bases line up with TRBD1. The germline V gene has CDR1 MNHEY and CDR2 SMNVEV (reference sequence). The CDR3 has 14 residues. Germline trimming cut 0 bases from V and 10 bases from J; bases unmatched to any gene: 6.

V and J are TRBV6-5 and TRBJ2-3; tentative D call: TRBD1 (8 bases). Deletions cut 5 bases from V and 9 bases from J, with 18 bases between. The CDR3 consists of 14 residues. Germline V CDR1 and CDR2: MNHEY, SVGAGI. As DNA, the CDR3 is TGTGCCAGCAGTAATGACAGGGGCGGGAGCACGCAGTATTTT. It encodes CASSNDRGGSTQYF.

The J gene is TRBJ2-5, the V gene TRBV10-2, with D unclear. The ends were cut back, 2 bases at V and 3 bases at J, with 4 bases in the middle. This CDR3 contains 12 residues. CDR1 and CDR2 from the germline V gene are WSHSY and SAAADI. CDR3 amino acids: CASSEQKETQYF. The CDR3 bases are TGCGCCAGCAGTGAGCAGAAAGAGACCCAGTACTTC.

The rearrangement links TRBV3-1 (or the pseudogene TRBV3-2) to TRBJ1-1; D might be TRBD1 (6 bases). Per the germline V gene, CDR1 is LGHDT and CDR2 is YNNKEL (reference sequence). CDR3 length equals 13 residues. V dropped 5 bases and J dropped 5 bases, with 12 bases sitting between them. CDR3 residues: CASSEGGITEAFF. DNA of the CDR3: TGTGCCAGCAGCGAGGGGGGGATTACTGAAGCTTTCTTT.

This chain uses TRBV18 with TRBJ2-3; 10 positions agree with TRBD2. V lost 3 bases, J lost 3 bases, and 9 bases stayed unmatched. This CDR3 is 17 amino acids long. Per the germline V gene, CDR1 is KGHSH and CDR2 is LQKENI. CDR3: CASSPLKRGGVTDTQYF. DNA for the CDR3: TGTGCCAGCTCACCTCTCAAGCGGGGGGGCGTAACAGATACGCAGTATTTT.

This clone was counted once. V gene TRBV27 combines with J gene TRBJ1-5, with 8 bases aligning to TRBD1. Looked up from germline, CDR1 is MNHEY and CDR2 is SMNVEV (reference sequence). The CDR3 is made up of 16 amino acids. V dropped 3 bases and J dropped 2; count of bases not matched to a gene: 6. CDR3 in amino acids: CASSFTGQGGNQPQHF. CDR3 sequence (DNA): TGTGCCAGCAGTTTCACCGGACAGGGAGGCAATCAGCCCCAGCATTTT.

The chain has TRBV6-5 and TRBJ1-2, with a tentative D call TRBD1 (6 bases). V was shortened by 4 bases and J by 6 bases, with 15 bases between the two germline ends. This CDR3 is built from 14 residues. Germline V gives CDR1 MNHEY, CDR2 SVGAGI. The CDR3 sequence: CASSSLTGTHGYTF. The CDR3 DNA sequence: TGTGCCAGCAGTTCCTTAACAGGGACCCATGGCTACACCTTC.

The J gene is TRBJ2-7, the V gene TRBV18; 7 positions agree with TRBD2. Germline V gives CDR1 KGHSH, CDR2 LQKENI. The CDR3 spans 18 residues. V shed 10 bases and J 3 bases; nucleotides not matched to a gene: 24. CDR3 protein: CATLLRGVGPTPLYEQYF. The CDR3 region has the DNA TGTGCCACCCTCCTCCGGGGGGTTGGTCCTACCCCCCTCTACGAGCAGTACTTC.

The chain couples TRBV4-2 to TRBJ2-3; no definite D call. Germline assignment: CDR1 LGHNA and CDR2 YNFKEQ. Trimming shortened V by 3 bases and J by 1 base, and 20 bases separated the two germline ends. The CDR3 covers 18 residues. The CDR3 region is CASSQNVEPWYRTDTQYF. In nucleotides, the CDR3 is TGTGCCAGCAGCCAGAACGTCGAGCCCTGGTATCGCACAGATACGCAGTATTTT.

V is TRBV2 and J is TRBJ2-7, with a tentative D call TRBD1 (5 bases). Trimming removed 3 bases from V and 7 bases from J, with 7 bases in between. Germline V gene sequence: CDR1 SNHLY, CDR2 FYNNEI. The length of the CDR3 is 11 residues. The CDR3 nucleotides read TGTGCCAGCAGTGAGACAGTTGAGCAGTACTTC. Translation: CASSETVEQYF.

The chain has TRBV5-6 and TRBJ2-1; D is ambiguous. The germline V gene has CDR1 SGHDT and CDR2 YYEEEE. With 1 base removed from V and 8 bases from J, the gap between germline ends came to 10 bases. The CDR3 has 13 residues. The CDR3 DNA sequence: TGTGCCAGCAGCTTGACCGAGGTAGATGAGCAGTTCTTC. This encodes CASSLTEVDEQFF.

The chain links TRBV19 to TRBJ2-6; 7 bases line up with TRBD2. The germline gives CDR1 LNHDA, CDR2 SQIVND (reference sequence). The CDR3 consists of 16 residues. The V gene end was trimmed by 5 bases and the J gene end by 3 bases; junction bases not matched to a gene: 7. The CDR3 region has the DNA TGTGCCAGTAGTCCTCCGGGGAGGGGTGGGGCCAACGTCCTGACTTTC. Its translation: CASSPPGRGGANVLTF.

V usage is TRBV2 and J usage is TRBJ1-6; D remains unclear. The V end was cut by 4 bases, the J end by 2 bases, with 6 bases between. CDR1 is SNHLY and CDR2 is FYNNEI in the germline V gene. This CDR3 contains 14 residues. CDR3 nucleotides: TGTGCCAGCAGTGGGGCTACCTATAATTCACCCCTCCACTTT. It translates to CASSGATYNSPLHF.

CDR3 residues: CAWRDQGKRNTIYF. CDR3 nucleotide sequence: TGTGCCTGGAGAGATCAGGGAAAGAGAAACACCATATATTTT. The chain uses TRBV30 and TRBJ1-3; a possible D gene is TRBD1 (5 bases). CDR3 length: 14 residues. The V end lost 3 bases, the J end lost 5 bases, and 14 bases lay between the germline ends. The germline CDR1 and CDR2 sequences are GTSNPN and SVGIG (reference sequence).

The J gene is TRBJ2-4, the V gene TRBV6-6; 10 bases map to TRBD1. Germline lookup yields CDR1 MNHNY and CDR2 SVGAGI (reference sequence). The length of the CDR3 is 14 residues. J was trimmed by 8 bases and V by 7 bases; bases with no gene match: 8. The CDR3 spells CASTRTGGIYIQYF. The DNA of the CDR3 is TGTGCCAGCACTCGGACAGGGGGGATTTACATTCAGTACTTC.

This chain joins TRBV19 and TRBJ2-4; 10 bases map to TRBD1. The germline CDR1 and CDR2 sequences are LNHDA and SQIVND (reference sequence). This CDR3 contains 15 residues. With V trimmed by 4 bases and J by 8 bases, 8 bases remained unmatched. CDR3 in DNA: TGTGCCAGTAGTACAATCGGGACAGGGGCCTACATTCAGTACTTC. It encodes CASSTIGTGAYIQYF.

The chain carries TRBV19 and TRBJ1-4; 10 nucleotides align to TRBD1. V dropped 5 bases and J dropped 10; count of bases not matched to a gene: 10. This CDR3 contains 15 residues. In germline, CDR1 is LNHDA, CDR2 SQIVND (reference sequence). The CDR3, as DNA: TGTGCCAGTAGTCCCTCGACAGGGGGCTCAGTAAAACTGTTTTTT. Translated: CASSPSTGGSVKLFF.

This rearrangement joins TRBV6-5 to TRBJ1-2; D is undetermined. Trimming shortened V by 6 bases and J by 4 bases, and 12 bases separated the two germline ends. Per the germline V gene, CDR1 is MNHEY and CDR2 is SVGAGI. This CDR3 has 13 residues. CDR3 DNA sequence: TGTGCCAGCAGCGATACTGGTACCTATGGCTACACCTTC. Amino acids: CASSDTGTYGYTF.

V is TRBV5-1 and J is TRBJ2-5, with D perhaps TRBD2 (5 bases). The CDR3 has 14 amino acids. Trimming pared 2 bases from V and 2 bases from J, leaving 10 bases between. Germline V gene data show CDR1 as SGHRS and CDR2 as YFSETQ. The CDR3 DNA is TGCGCCAGCAGCTTCCGGGGTTTACAAGAGACCCAGTACTTC. Its protein product is CASSFRGLQETQYF. Complete variable domain (other parts from reference TRBV5-1 and TRBJ2-5): KAGVTQTPRYLIKTRGQQVTLSCSPISGHRSVSWYQQTPGQGLQFLFEYFSETQRNKGNFPGRFSGRQFSNSRSEMNVSTLELGDSALYLCASSFRGLQETQYFGPGTRLLVL.